Shown below are 25 T cell receptor beta chains from a single sample sequenced in a study of regulatory T cells in long-lasting Graves disease. Sequencing libraries for TCR beta were prepared with iRepertoire HTBI primers and Arm-PCR of CDR3 regions. TCRdb reprocessed the multiplex PCR reads with MiXCR, giving one entry per CDR3 protein. Of 650,000 to 700,000 distinct CDR3 sequences in the sample, around 30% were seen once. This sample's time point: persistent/refractory GD, antithyroid drugs over 5 years with positive TRAb. Extracted PBMC RNA gave rise to the TCR library. The source material was peripheral blood mononuclear cells (PBMCs), sampled when the disease was refractory, from a patient treated with antithyroid drugs. These receptors all stem from a female donor with Graves disease.

The V gene is TRBV6-2 or TRBV6-3, the J gene TRBJ1-1; D unresolved. CDR3 length: 13 amino acids. Germline V gene lookup returns CDR1 MNHEY and CDR2 SVGEGT. V was trimmed by 2 bases and J by 5 bases, leaving 9 bases between them. This chain's CDR3 is CASSYGFSTEAFF. CDR3 nucleotides: TGTGCCAGCAGTTACGGATTTTCAACTGAAGCTTTCTTT.

Ten or more counts support this clonotype. The chain links TRBV28 to TRBJ1-5; D is possibly TRBD1 (6 bases). CDR1 is MDHEN and CDR2 is SYDVKM in the germline V gene. Trimming removed 6 bases at V and 4 bases at J, with 19 bases between. The CDR3 is made up of 16 amino acids. DNA for the CDR3: TGTGCCAGCAGGGTTGTTTCGGGGGCAGGAAATCAGCCCCAGCATTTT. It encodes CASRVVSGAGNQPQHF.

This clonotype occurred many times. This chain uses TRBV2 with TRBJ2-7, with a tentative D call TRBD2 (8 bases). Germline V lookup: CDR1 SNHLY, CDR2 FYNNEI. The V and J ends lost 7 bases and 4 bases respectively, with 23 bases between them. This CDR3 comprises 16 residues. Here the CDR3 reads CASTVRGSGSRYEQYF. The CDR3 nucleotides are TGTGCCAGCACCGTCAGGGGGAGCGGGAGTCGGTACGAGCAGTACTTC. The full variable domain, with the rest looked up from reference TRBV2 and TRBJ2-7, is EPEVTQTPSHQVTQMGQEVILRCVPISNHLYFYWYRQILGQKVEFLVSFYNNEISEKSEIFDDQFSVERPDGSNFTLKIRSTKLEDSAMYFCASTVRGSGSRYEQYFGPGTRLTVT.

The chain joins TRBV20-1 to TRBJ2-7; TRBD1 or TRBD2 may be the D gene (6 bases each). This CDR3 contains 15 residues. V was cut by 6 bases and J by 0 bases, with 18 bases left in between. CDR1 is DFQATT and CDR2 is SNEGSKA in the germline V gene (reference sequence). This CDR3 reads CSAHTLQGGSYEQYF. CDR3 DNA sequence: TGCAGTGCACACACCCTACAGGGAGGCTCCTACGAGCAGTACTTC.

This clonotype was counted many times. The chain is built from TRBV28 and TRBJ2-4, with TRBD1 matching over 9 bases. V trimming: 4 bases; J trimming: 7 bases; junction bases outside the gene matches: 5. This CDR3 spans 14 amino acids. CDR1 is MDHEN, CDR2 SYDVKM, per germline. For the CDR3, the DNA is TGTGCCAGCAGTTCCCGGGACAGGGCTAACATTCAGTACTTC. Protein: CASSSRDRANIQYF.

This clonotype was seen a handful of times. The chain employs TRBV27 and TRBJ1-2; the D gene is possibly TRBD1 (6 bases). The CDR3 runs 12 residues. Germline CDR1 reads MNHEY; CDR2 reads SMNVEV (reference sequence). The V gene lost 7 bases and the J gene lost 4 bases, with 10 bases spanning the gap. The CDR3 nucleotides read TGTGCCAGCAAAATACAGGGCTATGGCTACACCTTC. As protein: CASKIQGYGYTF.

This clonotype showed up just a few times. The V gene is TRBV29-1, the J gene TRBJ2-5, with unresolved D. Germline values: CDR1 SQVTM, CDR2 ANQGSEA. The CDR3 is made up of 12 amino acids. The V end lost 4 bases, the J end lost 3 bases, and 9 bases lay between the germline ends. CDR3 sequence (DNA): TGCAGCGTTGGGCAGTCAGAAGAGACCCAGTACTTC. Residues: CSVGQSEETQYF.

In its sample, this clonotype was seen a few times. The rearrangement links TRBV12-3 or TRBV12-4 to TRBJ2-2; the match to TRBD2 covers 13 bases. This CDR3 is 19 amino acids long. The V and J ends lost 2 bases and 7 bases, in that order; junction bases with no gene match: 13. CDR3 region: CASSLSGPGLAGVSGELFF. CDR3 bases: TGTGCCAGCAGTTTATCTGGTCCCGGACTAGCGGGAGTTAGCGGGGAGCTGTTTTTT.

This clonotype was counted many times. This chain connects TRBV28 to TRBJ1-4; 8 bases align to TRBD1. The ends lost 4 bases at V and 8 bases at J; junction bases unmatched: 9. From germline, CDR1 is MDHEN and CDR2 SYDVKM. CDR3 length: 15 residues. CDR3 nucleotide sequence: TGTGCCAGCAGTTCGACCAGGGGGCTAGGAGAAAAACTGTTTTTT. This gives the protein CASSSTRGLGEKLFF.

The sample holds many counts of this clonotype. The V gene is TRBV6-5, the J gene TRBJ1-4; a weak D match, TRBD1 (5 bases). Deletions cut 3 bases from V and 4 bases from J, with 9 bases between. CDR1 is MNHEY and CDR2 is SVGAGI in the germline V gene. This CDR3 contains 14 residues. The CDR3 loop is CASSYRGGNEKLFF. CDR3 nucleotides: TGTGCCAGCAGTTATCGGGGCGGTAATGAAAAACTGTTTTTT.

This clonotype was detected only a few times. The chain combines TRBV7-9 with TRBJ1-3; 8 bases align to TRBD1. The CDR3 loop spans 14 amino acids. V was pared by 5 bases and J by 3 bases, with 3 bases of the junction left unmatched. Germline lookup yields CDR1 SEHNR and CDR2 FQNEAQ (reference sequence). The CDR3 nucleotides read TGTGCCAGCAGCCCGGACAGGGTTGGAAACACCATATATTTT. Translating it yields CASSPDRVGNTIYF.

The rearrangement uses TRBV5-1 and TRBJ2-1; tentatively, D is TRBD1 (6 bases). Per the germline V gene, CDR1 is SGHRS and CDR2 is YFSETQ. The V gene lost 0 bases and the J gene lost 2 bases, with 9 bases spanning the gap. CDR3 length equals 15 residues. CDR3 DNA sequence: TGCGCCAGCAGCTTGGGACAGGTCACCTACAATGAGCAGTTCTTC. It encodes CASSLGQVTYNEQFF.

This clonotype was detected a few times. V and J are TRBV9 and TRBJ2-5, with TRBD2 matching over 14 bases. Germline CDR1 is SGDLS and CDR2 is YYNGEE. The CDR3 has 16 amino acids. With V trimmed by 4 bases and J by 2 bases, 4 bases remained unmatched. The CDR3 nucleotides read TGTGCCAGCAGCCCTTGGACTAGCGGGAGGCAAGAGACCCAGTACTTC. As protein: CASSPWTSGRQETQYF.

The V gene is TRBV6-2 or TRBV6-3, the J gene TRBJ1-1; D possibly corresponds to TRBD1 (5 bases). V was trimmed by 6 bases and J by 1 base, leaving 15 bases between them. Germline V gene data show CDR1 as MNHEY and CDR2 as SVGEGT. The CDR3 consists of 15 residues. For the CDR3, the DNA is TGTGCCAGCAGCTCCCCGGGGGTCCCGAACACTGAAGCTTTCTTT. Its translation: CASSSPGVPNTEAFF.

The chain employs TRBV30 and TRBJ2-2; D unresolved. Germline V gene data show CDR1 as GTSNPN and CDR2 as SVGIG (reference sequence). The CDR3 covers 14 residues. Trimming stripped 0 bases from V and 4 bases from J, with 9 bases between. DNA for the CDR3: TGTGCCTGGAGTGTATTGGTGGGCACCGGGGAGCTGTTTTTT. Encoded protein: CAWSVLVGTGELFF.

The count of this clonotype is one. The CDR3 DNA is TGTGCCAGCAGTCCTCAACTATCCGGGACAGGGGGTGATACGCAGTATTTT. Translation gives CASSPQLSGTGGDTQYF. The chain joins TRBV28 to TRBJ2-3; 11 positions match TRBD1. The J segment lost 6 bases and the V segment lost 5 bases, leaving 13 bases of the junction unmatched. The CDR3 length is 17 residues. CDR1 and CDR2 (germline): MDHEN, SYDVKM.

The rearrangement joins TRBV5-1 to TRBJ2-5; TRBD2 agrees at 7 bases. After removal of 5 bases from V and 5 bases from J, the junction contained 9 bases not matched to a gene. CDR3 length: 14 amino acids. Germline V gene data show CDR1 as SGHRS and CDR2 as YFSETQ. CDR3: CASSNGGRWETQYF. DNA for the CDR3: TGCGCCAGCAGTAATGGCGGGAGATGGGAGACCCAGTACTTC.

In this sample, this clonotype turned up many times. This chain connects TRBV10-1 to TRBJ1-2, with 10 bases that match TRBD1. The CDR3 has 17 residues. Germline lookup yields CDR1 WNHNN and CDR2 SYGVQD (reference sequence). V gave up 5 bases and J gave up 1 base; unmatched junction bases: 10. The CDR3 sequence: CASSPQGDRGRNYGYTF. CDR3 nucleotides: TGCGCCAGCAGTCCTCAGGGGGACAGGGGTCGTAACTATGGCTACACCTTC.

J is TRBJ2-5 and V is TRBV6-1; TRBD1 aligns across 7 bases. The CDR3 has 14 amino acids. Germline values: CDR1 MNHNS, CDR2 SASEGT. After removal of 6 bases from V and 3 bases from J, the junction contained 7 bases not matched to a gene. The CDR3 nucleotides are TGTGCCAGCAGCCCTCGACAGGGTAAAGAGACCCAGTACTTC. This encodes CASSPRQGKETQYF.

The chain is built from TRBV6-2 or TRBV6-3 and TRBJ2-2; D uncertain. The V gene's germline CDR1 is MNHEY and CDR2 SVGEGT. Trimming cost V 0 bases and J 3 bases, with 5 bases left between them. This CDR3 is 14 amino acids long. DNA for the CDR3: TGTGCCAGCAGTTACTCGGCCTACACCGGGGAGCTGTTTTTT. This gives the protein CASSYSAYTGELFF.

This clonotype was seen just once. This chain uses TRBV28 with TRBJ1-5; 7 bases agree with TRBD1. Germline CDR1 is MDHEN and CDR2 is SYDVKM. The CDR3 runs to 21 residues. J was trimmed by 0 bases and V by 5 bases; bases with no gene match: 22. The CDR3 DNA reads TGTGCCAGCAGTCCACCGGGGTGGGGGACAGCCAACATTTATAGCAATCAGCCCCAGCATTTT. Its protein is CASSPPGWGTANIYSNQPQHF.

The chain joins TRBV10-1 to TRBJ2-3; D might be TRBD1 (5 bases). V dropped 0 bases and J dropped 4 bases, with 11 bases sitting between them. The CDR3 is 15 amino acids. Looked up from germline, CDR1 is WNHNN and CDR2 is SYGVQD (reference sequence). The CDR3: CASSESGPRADTQYF. The CDR3 DNA reads as TGCGCCAGCAGTGAGTCCGGGCCCAGGGCAGATACGCAGTATTTT.

This clonotype was seen only once. V and J are TRBV7-2 and TRBJ2-5; TRBD1 agrees at 9 bases. CDR1 SGHTA and CDR2 FQGNSA come from the germline V gene. After removal of 3 bases from V and 4 bases from J, the junction contained 6 bases not matched to a gene. This CDR3 is 15 amino acids long. This CDR3 is CASSLEGTGRETQYF. In nucleotides, the CDR3 is TGTGCCAGCAGCTTGGAGGGGACAGGGCGAGAGACCCAGTACTTC.

The V call is TRBV9, the J call TRBJ2-1; possible D gene TRBD2, 5 bases. The CDR3 loop spans 13 amino acids. Looked up from germline, CDR1 is SGDLS and CDR2 is YYNGEE. The V end lost 1 base, the J end lost 3 bases, and 5 bases lay between the germline ends. This chain's CDR3 is CASSVTSYNEQFF. For the CDR3, the DNA is TGTGCCAGCAGCGTAACTAGCTACAATGAGCAGTTCTTC.

This clonotype was found a few times. The junction departs from the called germline gene at one end, perhaps through a read error. The chain employs TRBV27 and TRBJ1-4; D is unresolved. Per the germline V gene, CDR1 is MNHEY and CDR2 is SMNVEV (reference sequence). There are 15 residues in the CDR3. CDR3 loop: CASSLSGALNEKLFF. The CDR3 DNA follows: TGTGCCAGCAGTTTATCTGGTGCCCTTAATGAAAAGCTGTTTTTT.